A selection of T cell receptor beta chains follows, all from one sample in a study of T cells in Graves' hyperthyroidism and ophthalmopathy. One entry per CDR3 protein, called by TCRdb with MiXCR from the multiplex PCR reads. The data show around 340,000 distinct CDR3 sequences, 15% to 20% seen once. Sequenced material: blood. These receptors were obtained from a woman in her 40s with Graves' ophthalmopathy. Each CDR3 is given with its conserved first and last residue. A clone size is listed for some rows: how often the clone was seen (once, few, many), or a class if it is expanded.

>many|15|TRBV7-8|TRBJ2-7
CASSFRQGGPYEQYF
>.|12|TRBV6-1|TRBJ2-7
CATTGERDEQYF
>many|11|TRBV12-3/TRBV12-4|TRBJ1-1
CASSQRTEAFF
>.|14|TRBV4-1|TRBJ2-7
CASSPRDPSYEQYF
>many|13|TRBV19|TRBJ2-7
CASSWSVEFEQYF
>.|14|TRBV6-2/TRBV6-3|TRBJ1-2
CASTSGTQGYGYTF
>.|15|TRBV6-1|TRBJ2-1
CASRMVGDKNNEQFF
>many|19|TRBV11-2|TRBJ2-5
CASSSFGSVELIQQETQYF
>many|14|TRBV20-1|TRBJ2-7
CSARDLAGVYEQYF
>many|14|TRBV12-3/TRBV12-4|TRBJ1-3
CASSPRASTGTIYF